This is a list of T cell receptor beta chains from one sample in a study of blood T cells in healthy people across ages. One entry per CDR3 protein, called by TCRdb with MiXCR from the 5' RACE reads. Among 1.4 million to 1.5 million distinct CDR3 sequences listed, roughly 40% were seen once. Sequenced: blood. These receptors all stem from a woman aged 18-29 years in good health. Both conserved end residues are part of each CDR3. D genes are given only for firm matches. The listing skips clone size in some rows; elsewhere it reads once, few, many or a size class.

. TRBJ2-5 TRBD2 TRBV4-2 TGTGCCACCGAAGCCCCTAGCTTAGGCGGGGGGGTCCTGGAGACCCAGTACTTC CATEAPSLGGGVLETQYF
. TRBJ1-5 . TRBV4-1 TGCGCCAGCAGCCAGTTTCTCGACAGATATAGCAATCAGCCCCAGCATTTT CASSQFLDRYSNQPQHF
. TRBJ2-3 TRBD2 TRBV10-3 TGTGCCATCATGACTAGCGGAGTTAACAATGAGCAGTATTTT CAIMTSGVNNEQYF
few TRBJ2-7 . TRBV6-1 TGTGCCAGCAGTGTCGAGGGGGGGTGGCTAAACTACGAGCAGTACTTC CASSVEGGWLNYEQYF
. TRBJ1-5 TRBD1 TRBV5-5 TGTGCCAGCAGCTTTGACAGGGCGGGCCAGCCCCAGCATTTT CASSFDRAGQPQHF
. TRBJ2-1 . TRBV7-7 TGTGCTAGCAGCTTAGATCGAGTCGACAATGAGCAGTTCTTC CASSLDRVDNEQFF
. TRBJ2-1 TRBD2 TRBV9 TGTGCCAGCAGCGCCGCCTCGGGAAGCGGGAGGGAGAAGGAGCAGTTCTTC CASSAASGSGREKEQFF
. TRBJ2-2 . TRBV29-1 TGCAGCGTTGAAGTAGACGGGGAGCTGTTTTTT CSVEVDGELFF
many TRBJ2-3 . TRBV11-2 TGTGCCAGCAGCTACCCTCCGGGGCGCCCGATGGATACGCAGTATTTT CASSYPPGRPMDTQYF
many TRBJ2-1 TRBD2 TRBV4-1 TGCGCCAGCAGCCAAGATCTTCGGGAGGAGAATGAGCAGTTCTTC CASSQDLREENEQFF